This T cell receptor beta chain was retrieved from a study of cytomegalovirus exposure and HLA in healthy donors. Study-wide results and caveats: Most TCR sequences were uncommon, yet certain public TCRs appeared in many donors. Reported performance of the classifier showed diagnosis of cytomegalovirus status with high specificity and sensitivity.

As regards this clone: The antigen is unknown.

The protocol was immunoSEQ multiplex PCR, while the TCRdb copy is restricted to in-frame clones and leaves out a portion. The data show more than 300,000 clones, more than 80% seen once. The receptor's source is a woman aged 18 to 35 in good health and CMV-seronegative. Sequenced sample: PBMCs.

The CDR3 region is CASSLLLSGANVLTF. Here the CDR3 DNA reads TGTGCCAGCAGTTTATTGCTATCTGGGGCCAACGTCCTGACTTTC. The chain joins TRBV27 to TRBJ2-6; D not resolved. In germline, CDR1 is MNHEY, CDR2 SMNVEV (reference sequence). V lost 1 base to trimming and J lost 1 base, with 5 bases between them. This CDR3 has 15 residues.